The 26 T cell receptor beta chains below were found in one sample sequenced in a study of blood T cell repertoires in COVID-19. Sequencing was performed with immunoSEQ multiplex PCR; in TCRdb, only in-frame clones are kept and a portion is missing. The sample consists of roughly 160,000 clones, roughly 80% of them appearing once. The sample was peripheral blood. The receptors derive from a woman aged 80 or over with acute or convalescent COVID-19.

CDR3 nucleotide sequence: TGTGCCTGGAGTATCGGGGCCTACGAGCAGTACTTC. Its protein product is CAWSIGAYEQYF. The V gene is TRBV30, the J gene TRBJ2-7, with TRBD2 as a possible D gene (5 bases). The CDR3 totals 12 residues. Germline CDR1 and CDR2: GTSNPN and SVGIG (reference sequence). V was clipped by 2 bases and J by 2 bases, with 7 bases between them.

The chain uses TRBV9 and TRBJ1-1, with TRBD1 matching over 11 bases. The CDR3 loop spans 18 amino acids. J lost 3 bases, V lost 0 bases, and 10 bases had no gene match. CDR1 is SGDLS, CDR2 YYNGEE, per germline. CDR3 DNA: TGTGCCAGCAGCGTAGGTGGGACAGGGGGACGGATGGACACTGAAGCTTTCTTT. Translation: CASSVGGTGGRMDTEAFF.

This clone showed up just once. The gene calls are TRBV11-2 and TRBJ2-7, with TRBD2 matching 7 bases. The CDR3 runs 15 residues. Germline V gene sequence: CDR1 SGHAT, CDR2 FQNNGV. Losses at the gene ends were 0 bases for V and 0 bases for J; bases not matched to a gene: 2. This chain's CDR3 is CASSLEGGGSYEQYF. The CDR3 region has the DNA TGTGCCAGCAGCTTAGAGGGGGGGGGCTCCTACGAGCAGTACTTC.

The V and J genes are TRBV29-1 and TRBJ2-5; D is possibly TRBD2 (7 bases). Trimming took off 7 bases at V and 4 bases at J, with 16 bases between the two ends. Germline loops: CDR1 SQVTM, CDR2 ANQGSEA. The CDR3 runs 13 residues. The CDR3 DNA reads TGCAGCGCTGAGGGGGGGGAAGGAGAGACCCAGTACTTC. Amino acids: CSAEGGEGETQYF.

This chain uses TRBV3-1 (or the pseudogene TRBV3-2) with TRBJ1-2; 9 bases line up with TRBD1. Germline CDR1 LGHDT, CDR2 YNNKEL (reference sequence). The V segment lost 3 bases and the J segment 9 bases; nucleotides outside the gene matches: 8. The CDR3 loop spans 14 amino acids. CDR3 sequence: CASSQAGQGVSYTF. CDR3 bases: TGTGCCAGCAGCCAGGCGGGACAGGGTGTGAGCTACACCTTC.

A single count supports this clone. The chain carries TRBV27 and TRBJ2-6; the D is unclear. This CDR3 contains 14 residues. From germline, CDR1 is MNHEY and CDR2 SMNVEV (reference sequence). V was trimmed by 7 bases and J by 2 bases, leaving 9 bases between them. The CDR3 DNA sequence: TGTGCCAGCACCTCCTTTGCTGGGGCCAACGTCCTGACTTTC. This codes for CASTSFAGANVLTF.

The chain links TRBV25-1 to TRBJ2-2; 8 nucleotides agree with TRBD2. CDR1 and CDR2 (germline): MGHDK, SYGVNS. J was trimmed by 5 bases and V by 4 bases; bases with no gene match: 9. This CDR3 comprises 16 residues. DNA of the CDR3: TGTGCCAGCAGTGGAACCGGGGGGGATGATACCGGGGAGCTGTTTTTT. As protein: CASSGTGGDDTGELFF.

This chain joins TRBV28 and TRBJ1-6; tentative D call: TRBD1 (6 bases). Germline V gene data show CDR1 as MDHEN and CDR2 as SYDVKM. The V gene lost 6 bases and the J gene lost 14 bases, with 23 bases spanning the gap. The CDR3 sequence is 15 residues long. The CDR3: CASRTPGQGFLALHF. CDR3 in DNA: TGTGCCAGCAGAACCCCGGGACAAGGGTTTCTTGCCCTCCACTTT.

This rearrangement joins TRBV5-4 to TRBJ1-1, with D perhaps TRBD1 (5 bases). Looked up from germline, CDR1 is SGHNT and CDR2 is YYREEE (reference sequence). Trimming took off 4 bases at V and 5 bases at J, with 24 bases between the two ends. This CDR3 comprises 17 residues. In DNA form, the CDR3 reads TGTGCCAGCAGCCGATCTGGGAACGGGGGGAGAGGGACTGAAGCTTTCTTT. Its translation is CASSRSGNGGRGTEAFF.

V usage is TRBV7-8 and J usage is TRBJ2-1; TRBD2 matches at 8 bases. The CDR3 is made up of 17 amino acids. Trimming cost V 1 base and J 7 bases; bases outside gene matches: 12. CDR1 is SGHVS and CDR2 is FQNEAQ in the germline V gene. CDR3 sequence: CASSLVGASGRVNEQFF. The CDR3 nucleotides are TGTGCCAGCAGCTTAGTCGGAGCCAGCGGGAGAGTTAATGAGCAGTTCTTC.

This clone appeared a few times. The chain combines TRBV7-6 with TRBJ1-5, with D perhaps TRBD1 (5 bases). The CDR3 is 16 amino acids. The V and J ends lost 0 bases and 0 bases respectively, with 9 bases between them. CDR1 is SGHVS, CDR2 FNYEAQ, per germline. CDR3 residues: CASSLAPGNSNQPQHF. The CDR3 nucleotides read TGTGCCAGCAGCTTAGCTCCAGGGAATAGCAATCAGCCCCAGCATTTT. The entire variable domain, with the rest obtained from reference TRBV7-6 and TRBJ1-5, is as follows: GAGVSQSPRYKVTKRGQDVALRCDPISGHVSLYWYRQALGQGPEFLTYFNYEAQQDKSGLPNDRFSAERPEGSISTLTIQRTEQRDSAMYRCASSLAPGNSNQPQHFGDGTRLSIL.

This chain connects TRBV4-3 to TRBJ1-6, with 7 bases fitting TRBD1. J gave up 7 bases and V 4 bases, and 7 bases lay outside the gene matches. Germline assignment: CDR1 LGHNA and CDR2 YSLEER. The CDR3 is 15 residues long. In DNA, the CDR3 is TGCGCCAGCAGCCTAACGTTGGACAGGAATTCACCCCTCCACTTT. Amino acid sequence: CASSLTLDRNSPLHF.

The chain recombines TRBV5-6 with TRBJ2-7, with D perhaps TRBD2 (7 bases). V lost 5 bases to trimming and J lost 0 bases, with 24 bases between them. The CDR3 covers 18 residues. CDR1 is SGHDT, CDR2 YYEEEE, per germline. In DNA, the CDR3 is TGTGCCAGCAGGCAACGGGGGGCCTCCTCCTCAACCTCCTACGAGCAGTACTTC. It yields the protein CASRQRGASSSTSYEQYF.

The chain has TRBV6-2 or TRBV6-3 and TRBJ1-1; TRBD1 matches 9 bases. From germline, CDR1 is MNHEY and CDR2 SVGEGT. The CDR3 sequence is 16 residues long. Unmatched junction bases numbered 7, after V lost 0 bases and J lost 5 bases. CDR3 in amino acids: CASSYSHRGRGTEAFF. The CDR3 nucleotides are TGTGCCAGCAGTTACTCCCACAGGGGGCGCGGTACTGAAGCTTTCTTT.

This chain connects TRBV10-3 to TRBJ1-2; no reliable D call. The CDR3 runs to 13 residues. Germline loops: CDR1 ENHRY, CDR2 SYGVKD. With 4 bases removed from V and 4 bases from J, the gap between germline ends came to 10 bases. For the CDR3, the DNA is TGTGCCATCAGTGGCGGGGAGGGCTATGGCTACACCTTC. Amino acid sequence: CAISGGEGYGYTF.

The gene calls are TRBV10-3 and TRBJ2-4, with 11 nucleotides matching TRBD2. V shed 6 bases, J shed 15 bases, and the junction held 10 bases outside the gene matches. This CDR3 comprises 13 residues. CDR1 ENHRY and CDR2 SYGVKD come from the germline V gene. CDR3 sequence: CAISYTSGSPAYF. The CDR3 DNA sequence: TGTGCCATCAGCTATACTAGCGGGAGTCCGGCGTACTTC.

This clone was observed a single time. CDR3 nucleotides: TGTGCCAGCAACCCTAGCAGAACCAATGAGCAGTTCTTC. It codes for CASNPSRTNEQFF. The V gene is TRBV6-5, the J gene TRBJ2-1; perhaps TRBD2 as D (5 bases). CDR3 length: 13 residues. Between the trimmed V and J ends, which lost 7 bases and 6 bases, there was a span of 13 bases. Germline assignment: CDR1 MNHEY and CDR2 SVGAGI.

For the CDR3, the DNA is TGTGCCAGCAGTTCATCGGGACTAGGAGGAGAGACCCAGTACTTC. The encoded protein is CASSSSGLGGETQYF. The chain joins TRBV27 to TRBJ2-5; 8 nucleotides align to TRBD2. This CDR3 has 15 amino acids. V lost 4 bases to trimming and J lost 4 bases; unmatched junction nucleotides: 8. Germline CDR1 is MNHEY and CDR2 is SMNVEV (reference sequence).

V and J are TRBV28 and TRBJ1-5; 9 bases are shared with TRBD1. Per the germline V gene, CDR1 is MDHEN and CDR2 is SYDVKM. CDR3 length equals 15 residues. Trimming took 3 bases from V and 4 from J; bases not matched to a gene: 4. CDR3 region: CASSFGGTGNQPQHF. CDR3 bases: TGTGCCAGCAGTTTTGGGGGGACAGGGAATCAGCCCCAGCATTTT.

The chain has TRBV6-1 and TRBJ1-5, with 7 bases fitting TRBD1. V trimming: 3 bases; J trimming: 2 bases; junction bases outside the gene matches: 16. Germline V gives CDR1 MNHNS, CDR2 SASEGT. This CDR3 spans 19 amino acids. Here the CDR3 reads CASSDSVGGRARGNQPQHF. The CDR3 nucleotides read TGTGCCAGCAGTGATAGTGTAGGGGGCCGAGCGAGGGGCAATCAGCCCCAGCATTTT.

The rearrangement joins TRBV4-3 to TRBJ1-4; D gene ambiguous. The CDR3 length is 17 residues. Germline lookup yields CDR1 LGHNA and CDR2 YSLEER. V was pared by 0 bases and J by 5 bases, with 16 bases between. The CDR3 coding sequence is TGCGCCAGCAGCCAAGATAGCGGGGTTGGATCAAATGAAAAACTGTTTTTT. It specifies CASSQDSGVGSNEKLFF.

The chain carries TRBV5-5 and TRBJ1-6; TRBD1 aligns across 10 bases. Trimming at V came to 0 bases and at J to 9 bases, leaving 6 bases not matched to a gene. This CDR3 is built from 16 residues. The V gene's germline CDR1 is SGHKS and CDR2 YYEKEE (reference sequence). The CDR3 here is CASSLGDRGRGSPLHF. CDR3 nucleotide sequence: TGTGCCAGCAGCTTGGGGGACAGGGGTCGAGGTTCACCCCTCCACTTT.

The J gene is TRBJ2-5, the V gene TRBV9; D remains ambiguous. CDR1 is SGDLS, CDR2 YYNGEE, per germline. V shed 0 bases and J shed 2 bases, with 14 bases lying between them. There are 16 residues in the CDR3. CDR3 DNA: TGTGCCAGCAGCGTAGCAGAACGGCTAGGACAAGAGACCCAGTACTTC. It specifies CASSVAERLGQETQYF.

This clone was seen a few times. The chain combines TRBV2 with TRBJ1-5; 7 bases map to TRBD1. The CDR3 has 15 residues. V lost 9 bases and J lost 5; bases outside the gene matches: 13. Germline values: CDR1 SNHLY, CDR2 FYNNEI. CDR3 DNA sequence: TGTGCCAGTAAGCTTCTGACAGGGACGGATCAGCCCCAGCATTTT. Its protein product is CASKLLTGTDQPQHF.

The V call is TRBV7-2, the J call TRBJ2-5; 14 bases fit TRBD2. Germline loops: CDR1 SGHTA, CDR2 FQGNSA. The CDR3 is made up of 16 amino acids. Unmatched junction bases numbered 9, after V lost 5 bases and J lost 7 bases. The CDR3: CASSLGLAGGSGTQYF. The CDR3 region has the DNA TGTGCCAGCAGCCTAGGACTAGCGGGGGGAAGTGGGACCCAGTACTTC.

The rearrangement links TRBV4-1 to TRBJ1-2, with 8 bases matching TRBD1. There are 11 residues in the CDR3. Germline V gene data show CDR1 as MGHRA and CDR2 as YSYEKL. CDR3 amino acids: CASQGGGGYTF. The CDR3 region has the DNA TGCGCATCACAGGGGGGAGGTGGCTACACCTTC.